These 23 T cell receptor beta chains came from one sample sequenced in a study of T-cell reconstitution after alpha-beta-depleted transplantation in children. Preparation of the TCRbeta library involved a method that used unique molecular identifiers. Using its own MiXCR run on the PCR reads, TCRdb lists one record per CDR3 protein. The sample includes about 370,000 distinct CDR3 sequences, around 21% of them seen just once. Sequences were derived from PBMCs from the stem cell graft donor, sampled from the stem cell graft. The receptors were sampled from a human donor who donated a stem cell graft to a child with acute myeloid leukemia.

CDR3 nucleotides: TGCAGCGTTGAAGAACTAGGACTAGTAGGAGAGACCCAGTACTTC. Its translation: CSVEELGLVGETQYF. This sequence joins TRBV29-1 and TRBJ2-5, with 7 bases identical to TRBD2. This CDR3 comprises 15 residues. J gave up 4 bases and V 0 bases, and 8 bases lay outside the gene matches. CDR1 is SQVTM and CDR2 is ANQGSEA in the germline V gene.

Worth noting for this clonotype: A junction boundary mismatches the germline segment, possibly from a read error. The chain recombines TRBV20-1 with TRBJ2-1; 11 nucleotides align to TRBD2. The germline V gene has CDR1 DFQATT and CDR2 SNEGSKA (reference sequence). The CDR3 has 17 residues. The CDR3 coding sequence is TGCTGTGCTAGAGATCCTACTAGCGGGAGCCAGGGCAATGAGCAGTTCTTC. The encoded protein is CCARDPTSGSQGNEQFF.

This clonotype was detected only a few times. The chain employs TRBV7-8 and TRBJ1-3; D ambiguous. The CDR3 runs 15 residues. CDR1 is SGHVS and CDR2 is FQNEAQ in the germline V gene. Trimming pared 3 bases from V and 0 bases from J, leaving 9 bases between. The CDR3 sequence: CASSLTGFSGNTIYF. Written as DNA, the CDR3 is TGTGCCAGCAGCTTGACGGGATTCTCTGGAAACACCATATATTTT.

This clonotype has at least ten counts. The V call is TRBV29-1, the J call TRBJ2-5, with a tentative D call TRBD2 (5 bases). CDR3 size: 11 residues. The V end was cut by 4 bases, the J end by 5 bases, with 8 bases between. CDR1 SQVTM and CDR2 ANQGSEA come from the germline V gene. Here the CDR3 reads CSVAGMETQYF. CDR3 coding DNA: TGCAGCGTTGCGGGGATGGAGACCCAGTACTTC.

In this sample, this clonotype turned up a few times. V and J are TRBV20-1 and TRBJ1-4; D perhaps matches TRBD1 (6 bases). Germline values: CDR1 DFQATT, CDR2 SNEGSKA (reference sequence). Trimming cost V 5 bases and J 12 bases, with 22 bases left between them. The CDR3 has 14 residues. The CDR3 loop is CSAQDSRNEVQLFF. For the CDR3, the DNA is TGCAGTGCTCAGGACAGCCGGAATGAAGTGCAACTGTTTTTT.

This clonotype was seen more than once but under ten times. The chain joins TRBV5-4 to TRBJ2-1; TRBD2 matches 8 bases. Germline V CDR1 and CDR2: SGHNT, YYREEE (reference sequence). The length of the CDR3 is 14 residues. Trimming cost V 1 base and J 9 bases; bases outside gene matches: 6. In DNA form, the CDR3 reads TGTGCCAGCAGCTTGCGGGAGGGCTCGGCTGAGCAGTTCTTC. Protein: CASSLREGSAEQFF.

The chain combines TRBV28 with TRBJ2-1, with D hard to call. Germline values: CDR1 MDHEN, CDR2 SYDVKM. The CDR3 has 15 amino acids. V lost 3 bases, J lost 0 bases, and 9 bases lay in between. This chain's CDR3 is CASSFRQSSYNEQFF. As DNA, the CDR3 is TGTGCCAGCAGTTTTCGTCAAAGCTCCTACAATGAGCAGTTCTTC.

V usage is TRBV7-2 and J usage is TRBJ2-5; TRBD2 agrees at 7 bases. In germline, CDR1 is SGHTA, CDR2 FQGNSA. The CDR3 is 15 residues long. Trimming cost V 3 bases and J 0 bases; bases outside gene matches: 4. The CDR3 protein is CASSLVGGYQETQYF. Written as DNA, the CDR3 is TGTGCCAGCAGCTTGGTGGGGGGGTACCAAGAGACCCAGTACTTC.

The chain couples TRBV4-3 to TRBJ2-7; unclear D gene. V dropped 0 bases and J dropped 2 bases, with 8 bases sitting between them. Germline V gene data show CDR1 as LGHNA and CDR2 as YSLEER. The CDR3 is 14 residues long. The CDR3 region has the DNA TGCGCCAGCAGCCAAGATCACGAGGCCTACGAGCAGTACTTC. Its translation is CASSQDHEAYEQYF.

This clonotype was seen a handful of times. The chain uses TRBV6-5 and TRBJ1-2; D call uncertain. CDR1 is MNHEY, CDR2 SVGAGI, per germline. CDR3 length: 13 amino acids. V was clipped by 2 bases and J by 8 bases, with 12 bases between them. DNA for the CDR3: TGTGCCAGCAGTTACGAAGGGCTGCGCGGCTACACCTTC. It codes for CASSYEGLRGYTF.

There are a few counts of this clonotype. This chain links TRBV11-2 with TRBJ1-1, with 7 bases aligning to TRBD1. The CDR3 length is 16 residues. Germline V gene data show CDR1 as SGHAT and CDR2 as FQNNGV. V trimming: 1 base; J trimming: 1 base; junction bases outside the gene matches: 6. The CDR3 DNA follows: TGTGCCAGCAGCTTAGGTACAGGGGAGGGGAACACTGAAGCTTTCTTT. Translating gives CASSLGTGEGNTEAFF.

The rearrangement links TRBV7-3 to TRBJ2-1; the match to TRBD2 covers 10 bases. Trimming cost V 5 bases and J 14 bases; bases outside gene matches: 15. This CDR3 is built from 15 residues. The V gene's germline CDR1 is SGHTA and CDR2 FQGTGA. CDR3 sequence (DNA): TGTGCCAGCAGCCCGTCACTAGCGGGACGGACAGGGAAGTTCTTC. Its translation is CASSPSLAGRTGKFF.

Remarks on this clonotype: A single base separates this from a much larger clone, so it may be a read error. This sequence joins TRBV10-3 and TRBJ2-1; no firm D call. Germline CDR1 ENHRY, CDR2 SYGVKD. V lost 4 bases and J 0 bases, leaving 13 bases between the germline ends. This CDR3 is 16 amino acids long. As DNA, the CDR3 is TGTGCCATCAGTGTCCGGGTCAGGAGCTCCTACAATGAGCAGTTCTTC. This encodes CAISVRVRSSYNEQFF.

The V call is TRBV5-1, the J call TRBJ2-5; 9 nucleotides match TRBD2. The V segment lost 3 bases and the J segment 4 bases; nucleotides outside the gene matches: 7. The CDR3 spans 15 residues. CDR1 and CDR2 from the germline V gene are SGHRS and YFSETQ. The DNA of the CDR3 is TGCGCCAGCAGCTCCTTTGGCGGGAGGGCAGAGACCCAGTACTTC. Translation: CASSSFGGRAETQYF.

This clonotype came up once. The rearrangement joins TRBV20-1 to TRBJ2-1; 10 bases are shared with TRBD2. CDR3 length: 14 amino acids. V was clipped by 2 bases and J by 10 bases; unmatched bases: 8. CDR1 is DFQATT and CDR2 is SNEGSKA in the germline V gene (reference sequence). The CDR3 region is CSARRASGSVEQFF. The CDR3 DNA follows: TGCAGTGCTAGACGGGCTAGCGGGAGTGTAGAGCAGTTCTTC.

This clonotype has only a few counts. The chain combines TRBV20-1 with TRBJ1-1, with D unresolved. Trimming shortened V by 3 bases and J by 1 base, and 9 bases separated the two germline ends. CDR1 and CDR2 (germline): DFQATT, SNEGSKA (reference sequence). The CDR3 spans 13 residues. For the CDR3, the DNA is TGCAGTGCTAGGGCAGCTACGAACACTGAAGCTTTCTTT. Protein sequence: CSARAATNTEAFF.

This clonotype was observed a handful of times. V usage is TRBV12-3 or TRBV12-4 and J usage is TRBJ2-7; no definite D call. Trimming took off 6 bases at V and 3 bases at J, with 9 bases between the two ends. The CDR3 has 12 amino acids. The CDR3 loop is CASSPRVYEQYF. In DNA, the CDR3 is TGTGCCAGCAGCCCAAGGGTCTACGAGCAGTACTTC.

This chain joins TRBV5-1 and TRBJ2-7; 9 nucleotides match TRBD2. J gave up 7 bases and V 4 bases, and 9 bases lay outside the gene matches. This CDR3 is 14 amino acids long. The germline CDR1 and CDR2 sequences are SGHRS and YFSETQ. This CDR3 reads CASSPGGLAREQYF. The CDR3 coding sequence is TGCGCCAGCAGCCCGGGAGGACTAGCGCGGGAGCAGTACTTC.

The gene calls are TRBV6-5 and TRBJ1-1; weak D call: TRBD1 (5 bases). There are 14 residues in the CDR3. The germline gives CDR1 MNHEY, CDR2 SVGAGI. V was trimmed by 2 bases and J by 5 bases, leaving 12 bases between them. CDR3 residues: CASSYLTQGTEAFF. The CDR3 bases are TGTGCCAGCAGTTACCTGACCCAGGGTACTGAAGCTTTCTTT.

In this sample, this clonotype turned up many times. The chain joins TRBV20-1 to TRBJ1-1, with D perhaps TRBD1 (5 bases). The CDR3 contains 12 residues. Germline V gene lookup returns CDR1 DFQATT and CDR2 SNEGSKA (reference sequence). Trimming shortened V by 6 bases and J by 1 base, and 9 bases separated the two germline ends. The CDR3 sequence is CSANTGNTEAFF. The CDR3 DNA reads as TGCAGTGCGAATACAGGGAACACTGAAGCTTTCTTT.

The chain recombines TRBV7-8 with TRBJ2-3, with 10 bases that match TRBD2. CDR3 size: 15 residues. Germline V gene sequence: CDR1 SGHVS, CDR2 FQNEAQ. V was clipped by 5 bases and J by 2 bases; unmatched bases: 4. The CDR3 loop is CASSIGLADTDTQYF. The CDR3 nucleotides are TGTGCCAGCAGCATTGGACTAGCGGACACAGATACGCAGTATTTT.

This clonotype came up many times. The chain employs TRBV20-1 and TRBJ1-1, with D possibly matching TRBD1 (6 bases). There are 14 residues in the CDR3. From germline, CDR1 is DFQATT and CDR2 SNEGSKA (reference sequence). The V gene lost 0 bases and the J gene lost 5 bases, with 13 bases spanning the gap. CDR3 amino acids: CSAREARGWTEAFF. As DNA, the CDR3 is TGCAGTGCTAGAGAAGCCAGGGGATGGACTGAAGCTTTCTTT.

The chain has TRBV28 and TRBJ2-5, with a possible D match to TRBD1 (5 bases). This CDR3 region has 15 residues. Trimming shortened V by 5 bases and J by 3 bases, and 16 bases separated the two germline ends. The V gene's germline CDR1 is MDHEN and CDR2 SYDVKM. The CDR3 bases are TGTGCCAGCAGTCGCCCCGACAGAGATGAAGAGACCCAGTACTTC. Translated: CASSRPDRDEETQYF.